The 6 T cell receptor beta chains listed next were all sequenced from one sample in a study of monozygotic twins with inflammatory bowel disease. TCRdb processed the 5' RACE reads again and assigns one entry to each CDR3 protein, with no DNA. The sample includes some 200,000 distinct CDR3 sequences. The sequencing sample was made of blood. The source is a human donor with ulcerative colitis or Crohn's disease, or a healthy co-twin of an affected twin (not recorded which).

This chain's CDR3 is CTSSPPTGRDGYTF. This chain connects TRBV4-1 to TRBJ1-2. Germline V gene data show CDR1 as MGHRA and CDR2 as YSYEKL. CDR3 length: 14 residues.

The chain couples TRBV5-1 to TRBJ1-2; TCRdb outputs TRBD1, but without DNA this stays unchecked. Germline V gene sequence: CDR1 SGHRS, CDR2 YFSETQ. There are 14 residues in the CDR3. CDR3 protein: CASSLEAGLDGYTF.

The chain couples TRBV19 to TRBJ2-2. The CDR3 is 13 residues long. Germline values: CDR1 LNHDA, CDR2 SQIVND (reference sequence). The CDR3 protein is CASSIASTGELFF. Looking up the rest from reference TRBV19 and TRBJ2-2 gives the full variable domain: DGGITQSPKYLFRKEGQNVTLSCEQNLNHDAMYWYRQDPGQGLRLIYYSQIVNDFQKGDIAEGYSVSREKKESFPLTVTSAQKNPTAFYLCASSIASTGELFFGEGSRLTVL.

V usage is TRBV6-2 or TRBV6-3 and J usage is TRBJ1-5; TCRdb returns TRBD1, unconfirmable since there is no DNA. The CDR3 is made up of 13 amino acids. Germline V CDR1 and CDR2: MNHEY, SVGEGT. CDR3 sequence: CASGLGREQPQHF.

The rearrangement joins TRBV7-9 to TRBJ2-7. CDR1 is SEHNR, CDR2 FQNEAQ, per germline (reference sequence). CDR3 length: 16 amino acids. The CDR3 here is CASSFYPRQSSYEQYF.

The rearrangement joins TRBV20-1 to TRBJ1-2; TCRdb's assignment of TRBD1 cannot be checked, as there is no DNA. The CDR3 has 15 amino acids. Germline assignment: CDR1 DFQATT and CDR2 SNEGSKA (reference sequence). The CDR3 spells CSATGDRTNVDGYTF.